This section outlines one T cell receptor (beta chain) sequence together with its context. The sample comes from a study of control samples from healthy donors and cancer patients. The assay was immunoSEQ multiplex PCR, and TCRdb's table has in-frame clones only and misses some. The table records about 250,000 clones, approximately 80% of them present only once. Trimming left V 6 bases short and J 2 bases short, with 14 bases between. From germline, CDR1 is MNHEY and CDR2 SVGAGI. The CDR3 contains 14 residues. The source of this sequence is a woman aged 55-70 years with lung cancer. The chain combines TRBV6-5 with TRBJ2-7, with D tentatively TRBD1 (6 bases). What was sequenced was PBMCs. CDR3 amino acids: CASSNDRNPYEQYF. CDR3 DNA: TGTGCCAGCAGCAACGACAGGAACCCCTACGAGCAGTACTTC.